This TCR beta chain was sequenced in a study of patients and donors after allogeneic stem cell transplantation. The table lists this clonotype with a few counts. TCRdb ran MiXCR on the RT-PCR reads and lists one entry per CDR3 protein. The sample records 400,000 to 500,000 distinct CDR3 sequences, roughly 17% being singletons. The germline V and J ends were trimmed by 3 bases and 0 bases, with 15 bases remaining between them. The CDR3 length is 16 residues. Germline V lookup: CDR1 LGHNA, CDR2 YNFKEQ. This TCR derives from a human donor who was either an allogeneic HSCT recipient or a stem cell or donor lymphocyte infusion donor (not recorded which). It is not recorded whose cells these are; they may come from a transplant donor. Input material: blood, either unsorted or a sorted T cell fraction (not recorded which). The chain links TRBV4-2 to TRBJ2-7; D possibly corresponds to TRBD2 (7 bases). The CDR3 here is CASSQRMAGASYEQYF. The CDR3 bases are TGTGCCAGCAGCCAGAGGATGGCGGGGGCCTCCTACGAGCAGTACTTC.